The 13 T cell receptor beta chains reported below all come from one sample, sequenced in a study of PD-1 blockade in classical Hodgkin lymphoma. After autologous stem cell transplantation all patients relapsed, and prior brentuximab vedotin exposure differed between cohorts. Generated by immunoSEQ multiplex PCR, the TCRdb table keeps only in-frame clones and is missing some. The sample contains around 20,000 clones, approximately 90% of which appear only once. The sequenced sample was peripheral blood mononuclear cells (PBMCs), obtained before the second cycle of nivolumab. The receptors here all came from a human donor with classical Hodgkin lymphoma.

This clone is a singleton in its sample. V usage is TRBV14 and J usage is TRBJ2-7, with 8 bases fitting TRBD1. V was pared by 1 base and J by 0 bases, with 2 bases of the junction left unmatched. Germline V gives CDR1 SGHDN, CDR2 FVKESK. The CDR3 covers 15 residues. CDR3 protein: CASSQAGGGSYEQYF. The CDR3 DNA is TGTGCCAGCAGCCAAGCAGGGGGCGGCTCCTACGAGCAGTACTTC.

This clone was counted between two and nine times. The V gene is TRBV5-1, the J gene TRBJ2-3; no clear D gene. CDR1 and CDR2 from the germline V gene are SGHRS and YFSETQ. CDR3 length: 15 amino acids. Trimming took 4 bases from V and 2 from J, leaving 14 bases between them. The DNA for the CDR3 is TGCGCCAGCAGCCAAGATCGGCAGGCCACAGATACGCAGTATTTT. The encoded protein is CASSQDRQATDTQYF. Using reference TRBV5-1 and TRBJ2-3 for the parts outside the CDR3, the full variable domain is KAGVTQTPRYLIKTRGQQVTLSCSPISGHRSVSWYQQTPGQGLQFLFEYFSETQRNKGNFPGRFSGRQFSNSRSEMNVSTLELGDSALYLCASSQDRQATDTQYFGPGTRLTVL.

Concerning this clone: Other DNA sequences in this sample translate to the same CDR3. The chain employs TRBV5-1 and TRBJ2-5; D unclear. Germline-derived CDR1 and CDR2 are SGHRS and YFSETQ. V shed 0 bases and J shed 0 bases, with 6 bases lying between them. This CDR3 spans 14 amino acids. The CDR3 sequence: CASSLAGNQETQYF. DNA of the CDR3: TGCGCCAGCAGCTTGGCAGGCAACCAAGAGACCCAGTACTTC.

The chain couples TRBV7-9 to TRBJ2-7; D remains ambiguous. The CDR3 is 14 residues long. Germline assignment: CDR1 SEHNR and CDR2 FQNEAQ (reference sequence). Trimming took off 5 bases at V and 2 bases at J, with 13 bases between the two ends. The chain's CDR3 is CASSSSGGPYEQYF. The DNA of the CDR3 is TGTGCCAGCAGCAGTTCAGGCGGTCCCTACGAGCAGTACTTC.

The chain uses TRBV7-2 and TRBJ2-5, with D uncertain. The V end was cut by 5 bases, the J end by 2 bases, with 15 bases between. From germline, CDR1 is SGHTA and CDR2 FQGNSA. This CDR3 region has 15 residues. The CDR3 DNA reads TGTGCCAGCAGCCCTCGGCAGGTAGGACAAGAGACCCAGTACTTC. Its translation: CASSPRQVGQETQYF.

On this clone: This specimen includes other DNA sequences encoding the same CDR3. J is TRBJ2-1 and V is TRBV7-9; D is unclear. The germline V gene encodes CDR1 SEHNR and CDR2 FQNEAQ (reference sequence). Trimming took off 4 bases at V and 6 bases at J, with 7 bases between the two ends. This CDR3 has 12 amino acids. The CDR3 coding sequence is TGTGCCAGCAGCTCTACGGGCAATGAGCAGTTCTTC. Translation gives CASSSTGNEQFF.

The chain has TRBV5-1 and TRBJ2-5; D possibly corresponds to TRBD1 (5 bases). V dropped 1 base and J dropped 4 bases, with 11 bases sitting between them. This CDR3 spans 14 amino acids. The germline V gene has CDR1 SGHRS and CDR2 YFSETQ. The CDR3 DNA reads as TGCGCCAGCAGCTTGCAACAGGTAGGAGAGACCCAGTACTTC. Protein sequence: CASSLQQVGETQYF.

Here the CDR3 reads CASSPLGQGGGTEAFF. DNA of the CDR3: TGCGCCAGCAGCCCGCTGGGACAGGGCGGGGGCACTGAAGCTTTCTTT. The genes are TRBV5-1 and TRBJ1-1, with 9 bases fitting TRBD1. V was clipped by 4 bases and J by 4 bases; unmatched bases: 11. The CDR3 length is 16 residues. CDR1 is SGHRS, CDR2 YFSETQ, per germline.

The rearrangement joins TRBV7-9 to TRBJ1-2; D may be TRBD1 (5 bases). In germline, CDR1 is SEHNR, CDR2 FQNEAQ (reference sequence). CDR3 length: 15 amino acids. With 7 bases removed from V and 5 bases from J, the gap between germline ends came to 20 bases. CDR3 sequence (DNA): TGTGCCAGCAACCCATCGGGGGGGGAGATTTATGGCTACACCTTC. Protein sequence: CASNPSGGEIYGYTF. Full variable domain (rest looked up from reference TRBV7-9 and TRBJ1-2): DTGVSQNPRHKITKRGQNVTFRCDPISEHNRLYWYRQTLGQGPEFLTYFQNEAQLEKSRLLSDRFSAERPKGSFSTLEIQRTEQGDSAMYLCASNPSGGEIYGYTFGSGTRLTVV.

This clone was detected only once. The rearrangement uses TRBV10-3 and TRBJ2-7; tentatively, D is TRBD1 (5 bases). CDR3 length: 16 amino acids. V was trimmed by 5 bases and J by 3 bases, leaving 20 bases between them. Germline CDR1 is ENHRY and CDR2 is SYGVKD. The CDR3 DNA reads as TGTGCCATCAGTTCAGGGTTAAGGGTACTCAACTACGAGCAGTACTTC. Amino acid sequence: CAISSGLRVLNYEQYF.

The V gene is TRBV21-1, the J gene TRBJ1-4. TRBV21-1 is noted as a pseudogene. The CDR3 contains 16 residues. The CDR3 nucleotides are TGTGCCAGCAGCTCTCAATGGCCACCTTTAGGTGAAAAACTGTTTTTT. This encodes CASSSQWPPLGEKLFF.

V gene TRBV7-3 combines with J gene TRBJ1-2; 7 bases align to TRBD1. The germline CDR1 and CDR2 sequences are SGHTA and FQGTGA. The CDR3 consists of 16 residues. The V gene end was trimmed by 5 bases and the J gene end by 4 bases; junction bases not matched to a gene: 13. The CDR3 is CASSAPAGGNFYGYTF. CDR3 DNA sequence: TGTGCCAGCAGCGCTCCGGCAGGGGGGAATTTCTATGGCTACACCTTC.

Only one count was recorded for this clone. The chain carries TRBV5-5 and TRBJ1-1, with D possibly TRBD1 on 5 matching bases. In germline, CDR1 is SGHKS, CDR2 YYEKEE (reference sequence). V was clipped by 4 bases and J by 4 bases, with 14 bases between them. The CDR3 contains 14 residues. Here the CDR3 reads CASSPGWKGTEAFF. The CDR3 coding sequence is TGTGCCAGCAGCCCAGGGTGGAAGGGCACTGAAGCTTTCTTT.